A single TCR beta chain is shown here with its context. Its antigen is as yet unknown. The PCR was carried out with 60 Vbeta primers and 13 Jbeta primers. Method: immunoSEQ multiplex PCR; TCRdb's copy keeps in-frame clones and lacks some. The sample has over 85,000 clones; over 75% are singletons. This sample was taken from a study of cytomegalovirus exposure and HLA in healthy donors. The CDR3 has 15 residues. Overall study findings and caveats: By a later analysis, the bulk of CMV-associated TCR beta chains appeared HLA-restricted. V- and J-gene trimming of TCR beta was linked (in a later analysis) to a missense DCLRE1C variant.

The sample consisted of PBMCs. The sequence derives from a man between 35 and 55 years old in good health and CMV-seropositive. V is TRBV21-1 and J is TRBJ2-3; the table gives TRBD2 as D, unverified against the DNA. TRBV21-1 is recorded as a pseudogene. The CDR3 loop is CASSKEDSVPDTQYF. As DNA, the CDR3 is TGTGCCAGCAGCAAAGAGGATAGCGTACCAGATACGCAGTATTTT.